These T cell receptor beta chains were read from a single sample in a study of identical twins. TCRdb fed the 5' RACE reads into MiXCR, producing one record per CDR3 protein. The repertoire holds 500,000 to 600,000 distinct CDR3 sequences, with 22% as singletons. The same data also contributed to another study, on T cells expressing NK-cell markers.

Material for sequencing was CD4+ T cells sorted from blood. The receptors stem from a woman aged 18-29 years in good health. Each CDR3 is given with its conserved first and last residue. The D gene is left open where the match is weak. Size tells how often a clone was seen (once, few, many) or the class of an expanded clone, and some rows leave it out.

CDR3aa,CDR3nt,abundance,j_gene,v_gene,d_gene
CASSTSGGASYEQYF,TGTGCCAGCAGCACTAGCGGGGGGGCCTCCTACGAGCAGTACTTC,NA,TRBJ2-7,TRBV6-1,TRBD2
CSDPRTGVQETQYF,TGCAGCGACCCTAGGACAGGGGTCCAAGAGACCCAGTACTTC,NA,TRBJ2-5,TRBV29-1,TRBD1
CSAGRHDSGNTIYF,TGCAGTGCTGGCCGCCATGACTCTGGAAACACCATATATTTT,NA,TRBJ1-3,TRBV20-1,NA
CASSKTGLHYGYTF,TGTGCCAGCAGCAAAACAGGGTTACACTATGGCTACACCTTC,few,TRBJ1-2,TRBV7-9,NA
CASSFRQGPANEQFF,TGTGCCAGCAGCTTCCGACAGGGACCCGCCAATGAGCAGTTCTTC,NA,TRBJ2-1,TRBV9,TRBD1
CASSQTDRGYEQYF,TGTGCCAGCAGCCAGACCGACAGGGGCTACGAGCAGTACTTC,NA,TRBJ2-7,TRBV7-9,TRBD1
CASRLQGAYTDTQYF,TGTGCCAGCCGATTGCAGGGGGCTTACACAGATACGCAGTATTTT,few,TRBJ2-3,TRBV12-3/TRBV12-4,TRBD1
CASSQVPRGSGYGYTF,TGTGCCAGCAGCCAAGTTCCTAGGGGATCCGGTTATGGCTACACCTTC,once,TRBJ1-2,TRBV4-2,NA
CSARRRASGELFF,TGCAGTGCTAGACGCAGGGCTTCCGGGGAGCTGTTTTTT,many,TRBJ2-2,TRBV20-1,NA
CATSLAGKGNSPLHF,TGTGCCACTTCCCTCGCGGGGAAGGGGAATTCACCCCTCCACTTT,few,TRBJ1-6,TRBV15,NA
CSGEVWAQETQYF,TGCAGTGGGGAGGTCTGGGCCCAAGAGACCCAGTACTTC,few,TRBJ2-5,TRBV20-1,NA
CASSLIGGAETQYF,TGTGCCAGCAGCTTAATAGGGGGCGCGGAGACCCAGTACTTC,few,TRBJ2-5,TRBV7-9,TRBD1
CSARFASTYGYTF,TGCAGTGCTAGATTTGCTTCGACCTATGGCTACACCTTC,NA,TRBJ1-2,TRBV20-1,NA
CSVSKGWEDNEKLFF,TGCAGCGTCAGCAAAGGGTGGGAGGATAATGAAAAACTGTTTTTT,many,TRBJ1-4,TRBV29-1,NA
CSANPSKQGEAFF,TGCAGTGCTAACCCCAGTAAGCAGGGTGAAGCTTTCTTT,NA,TRBJ1-1,TRBV20-1,NA
CASRRTGMRIYEQYF,TGTGCCAGCAGGCGAACAGGGATGCGCATATACGAGCAGTACTTC,NA,TRBJ2-7,TRBV6-2/TRBV6-3,NA
CAISGTQGSQDTQYF,TGTGCCATCAGTGGAACACAGGGCTCTCAAGATACGCAGTATTTT,NA,TRBJ2-3,TRBV10-3,NA
CSAGGDRVGSPLHF,TGCAGTGCTGGGGGGGACAGGGTGGGTTCACCCCTCCACTTT,few,TRBJ1-6,TRBV20-1,TRBD1
CATGEGDQPQHF,TGTGCCACCGGAGAGGGTGATCAGCCCCAGCATTTT,few,TRBJ1-5,TRBV2,NA
CASSLVSHYEQYF,TGTGCCAGCAGCTTAGTTAGCCACTACGAGCAGTACTTC,few,TRBJ2-7,TRBV7-9,NA
CASSQPGLGVGEQFF,TGTGCCAGCAGCCAGCCGGGACTAGGGGTGGGTGAGCAGTTCTTC,few,TRBJ2-1,TRBV13,TRBD2
CSVGVQGKGGAFF,TGCAGCGTGGGGGTGCAGGGGAAAGGGGGAGCTTTCTTT,NA,TRBJ1-1,TRBV29-1,NA
CASSLRGHISNTIYF,TGCGCCAGCAGCTTGAGGGGGCATATCTCGAACACCATATATTTT,NA,TRBJ1-3,TRBV5-1,TRBD1
CASSHWDRSTDTQYF,TGCGCCAGCAGCCATTGGGACAGGAGCACAGATACGCAGTATTTT,NA,TRBJ2-3,TRBV5-1,TRBD1
CASSLDSSGVPETQYF,TGCGCCAGCAGCTTGGATAGTAGCGGGGTCCCAGAGACCCAGTACTTC,NA,TRBJ2-5,TRBV5-1,TRBD2
CASSPTGGPSETQYF,TGTGCCAGCAGCCCTACAGGGGGCCCCTCTGAGACCCAGTACTTC,few,TRBJ2-5,TRBV7-9,TRBD1
CASSRRTGEGYTF,TGTGCCAGCAGCCGGAGGACAGGGGAAGGCTACACCTTC,NA,TRBJ1-2,TRBV9,TRBD1
CASSQEVPGEQFF,TGCGCCAGCAGCCAAGAAGTGCCCGGTGAGCAGTTCTTC,NA,TRBJ2-1,TRBV4-3,NA
CSVERGGTETQYF,TGCAGCGTTGAGCGGGGGGGCACAGAGACCCAGTACTTC,few,TRBJ2-5,TRBV29-1,TRBD2
CASSYSTGPGYGYTF,TGTGCCAGCAGTTACTCGACTGGGCCAGGCTACGGCTACACCTTC,few,TRBJ1-2,TRBV6-5,NA
CAISEGHLVTYEQYF,TGTGCCATCAGTGAGGGACACCTGGTGACCTACGAGCAGTACTTC,many,TRBJ2-7,TRBV10-3,NA
CASSREGGYTF,TGTGCCAGCAGCCGCGAGGGAGGCTACACCTTC,few,TRBJ1-2,TRBV9,NA
CASSVPHSGTYTQYF,TGTGCCAGCAGTGTGCCACATAGCGGCACATATACGCAGTATTTT,NA,TRBJ2-3,TRBV2,NA
CASSLGYGGPSNQPQHF,TGCGCCAGCAGCTTGGGTTACGGAGGGCCTAGCAATCAGCCCCAGCATTTT,few,TRBJ1-5,TRBV5-1,NA
CATRWDSMNTEAFF,TGTGCCACCAGATGGGACAGCATGAACACTGAAGCTTTCTTT,NA,TRBJ1-1,TRBV10-3,TRBD1
CASSYSSSGRVGGYTF,TGTGCCAGCAGTTACTCGAGCTCAGGCAGGGTTGGGGGCTACACCTTC,NA,TRBJ1-2,TRBV6-5,NA
CASSEGLAGTGELFF,TGTGCCAGCAGTGAAGGACTAGCGGGGACCGGGGAGCTGTTTTTT,few,TRBJ2-2,TRBV6-1,TRBD2
CASSYSTSGAYEQYF,TGTGCCAGCAGTTACTCGACTAGCGGGGCCTACGAGCAGTACTTC,few,TRBJ2-7,TRBV6-5,TRBD2
CASSAPLGASVETQYF,TGTGCCAGCAGCGCCCCACTAGGAGCCTCAGTAGAGACCCAGTACTTC,NA,TRBJ2-5,TRBV7-2,NA
CSARDRAGRYGYTF,TGCAGTGCTAGAGATAGGGCAGGGAGGTATGGCTACACCTTC,few,TRBJ1-2,TRBV20-1,NA
CASSYRGTEKLFF,TGTGCCAGCAGTTACAGGGGTACTGAAAAACTGTTTTTT,few,TRBJ1-4,TRBV12-3/TRBV12-4,TRBD1
CSAEGSGRMGTQYF,TGCAGTGCTGAGGGTAGCGGGAGGATGGGGACCCAGTACTTC,NA,TRBJ2-5,TRBV20-1,TRBD2
CASRRLAGGSYEQYF,TGTGCCAGCAGGAGATTAGCGGGAGGATCCTACGAGCAGTACTTC,NA,TRBJ2-7,TRBV6-1,TRBD2
CASSPPGPGTHEQYF,TGTGCCAGCAGTCCCCCGGGACCCGGTACCCACGAGCAGTACTTC,NA,TRBJ2-7,TRBV6-2/TRBV6-3,NA
CASKLQGTNTGELFF,TGTGCCAGCAAATTACAGGGGACGAACACCGGGGAGCTGTTTTTT,NA,TRBJ2-2,TRBV12-3/TRBV12-4,TRBD1
CASSVEAGGRTDTQYF,TGTGCCAGCAGCGTAGAAGCGGGAGGAAGGACAGATACGCAGTATTTT,NA,TRBJ2-3,TRBV9,TRBD2
CAGNRDGHYGYTF,TGTGCCGGCAATCGGGACGGCCACTATGGCTACACCTTC,few,TRBJ1-2,TRBV6-1,NA
CASSSSGTGAYEQYF,TGTGCCAGCAGCTCTTCCGGGACAGGGGCGTACGAGCAGTACTTC,few,TRBJ2-7,TRBV11-3,TRBD1
CASSQDQEDTQYF,TGTGCCAGCAGCCAAGACCAAGAAGATACGCAGTATTTT,many,TRBJ2-3,TRBV4-2,NA
CSALDRVGTDTQYF,TGCAGTGCTTTGGACAGGGTGGGTACAGATACGCAGTATTTT,NA,TRBJ2-3,TRBV20-1,TRBD1
CASSPRRLAYTDTQYF,TGTGCCAGCAGCCCAAGACGGCTAGCGTACACAGATACGCAGTATTTT,NA,TRBJ2-3,TRBV3-1,NA